This T cell receptor (beta chain) was documented in a study of somatic mutations in cytotoxic T cells in rheumatoid arthritis. Whole-study context: Flow cytometric sorting isolated some V beta antibody-stained T-cell populations at nearly 100% purity, and among them were V beta1+ cells that underwent TCRB sequencing. Study-level results: Statistical analysis of the slight TRBV07 underrepresentation in rheumatoid arthritis patients did not adjust for multiple comparisons.

In regard to this clone: Its specificity is unknown.

The CDR3 has 15 amino acids. The germline V gene encodes CDR1 MNHNY and CDR2 SVGAGI (reference sequence). Trimming removed 5 bases at V and 5 bases at J, with 18 bases between. In the original processing: Seldom did patient CD8+ clones exceeding 1% match published virus-specific TCRB sequences. Assay used: immunoSEQ multiplex PCR; TCRdb lists only in-frame clones, some missing. The V and J calls and clone size come from that table; D and trimming were worked out from the DNA. The table records 13,000 or so clones, over 70% of them present only once. This receptor was taken from an adult with rheumatoid arthritis. Input material: CD8+ T cells sorted from blood. The V call is TRBV6-6, the J call TRBJ2-5, with D perhaps matching TRBD2 (7 bases). The CDR3 nucleotides read TGTGCCAGCAGTAAGATCCGCCCGGGGGGCGAGACCCAGTACTTC. Its translation is CASSKIRPGGETQYF.